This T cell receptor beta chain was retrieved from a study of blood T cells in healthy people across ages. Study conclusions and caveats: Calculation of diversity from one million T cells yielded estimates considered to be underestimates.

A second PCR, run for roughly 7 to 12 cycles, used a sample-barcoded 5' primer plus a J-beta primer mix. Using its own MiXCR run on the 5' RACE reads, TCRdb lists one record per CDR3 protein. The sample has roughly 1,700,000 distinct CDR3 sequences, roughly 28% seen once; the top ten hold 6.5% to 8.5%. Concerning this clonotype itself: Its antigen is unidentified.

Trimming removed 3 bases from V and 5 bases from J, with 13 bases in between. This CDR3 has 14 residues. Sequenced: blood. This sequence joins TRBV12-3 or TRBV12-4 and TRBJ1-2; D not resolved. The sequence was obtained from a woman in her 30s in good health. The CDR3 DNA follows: TGTGCCAGCAGTTTCGATCCCCCTAGTTATGGCTACACCTTC. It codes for CASSFDPPSYGYTF.